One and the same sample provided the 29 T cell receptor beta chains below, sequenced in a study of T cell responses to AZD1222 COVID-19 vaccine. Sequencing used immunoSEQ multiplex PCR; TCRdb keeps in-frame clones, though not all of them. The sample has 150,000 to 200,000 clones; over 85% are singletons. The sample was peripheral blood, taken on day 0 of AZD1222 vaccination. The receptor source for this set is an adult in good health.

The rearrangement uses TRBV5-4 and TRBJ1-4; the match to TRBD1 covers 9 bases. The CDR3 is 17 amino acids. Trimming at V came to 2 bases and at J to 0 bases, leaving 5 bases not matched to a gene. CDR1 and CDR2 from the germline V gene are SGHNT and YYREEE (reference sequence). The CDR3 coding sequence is TGTGCCAGCAGCTTCGGGGGACAGGGCTCAACTAATGAAAAACTGTTTTTT. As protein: CASSFGGQGSTNEKLFF.

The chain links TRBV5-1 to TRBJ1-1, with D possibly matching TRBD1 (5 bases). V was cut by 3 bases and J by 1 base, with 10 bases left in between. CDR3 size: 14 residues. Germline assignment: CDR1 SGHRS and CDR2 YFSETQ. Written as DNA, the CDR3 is TGCGCCAGCAGCTGGGACGGAAGGAACACTGAAGCTTTCTTT. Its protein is CASSWDGRNTEAFF.

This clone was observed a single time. The CDR3 spells CASSFGGERVNTEAFF. The CDR3 region has the DNA TGTGCCAGCAGCTTTGGGGGGGAAAGGGTGAACACTGAAGCTTTCTTT. The chain uses TRBV7-8 and TRBJ1-1, with D tentatively TRBD1 (5 bases). Trimming took off 3 bases at V and 0 bases at J, with 14 bases between the two ends. The CDR3 has 16 amino acids. Germline CDR1 and CDR2: SGHVS and FQNEAQ.

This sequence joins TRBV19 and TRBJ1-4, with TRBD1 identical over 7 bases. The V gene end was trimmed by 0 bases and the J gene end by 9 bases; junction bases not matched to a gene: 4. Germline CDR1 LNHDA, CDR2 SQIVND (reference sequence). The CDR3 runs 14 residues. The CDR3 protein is CASSIDPGQKKLFF. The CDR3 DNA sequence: TGTGCCAGTAGTATAGATCCGGGACAGAAAAAACTGTTTTTT.

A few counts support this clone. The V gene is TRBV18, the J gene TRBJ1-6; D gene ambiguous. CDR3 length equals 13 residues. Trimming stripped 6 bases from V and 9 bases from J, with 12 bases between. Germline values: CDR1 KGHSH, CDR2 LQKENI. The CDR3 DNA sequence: TGTGCCAGCTCCCCTAGAATATCTTCACCCCTCCACTTT. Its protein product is CASSPRISSPLHF. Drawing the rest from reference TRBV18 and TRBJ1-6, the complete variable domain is NAGVMQNPRHLVRRRGQEARLRCSPMKGHSHVYWYRQLPEEGLKFMVYLQKENIIDESGMPKERFSAEFPKEGPSILRIQQVVRGDSAAYFCASSPRISSPLHFGNGTRLTVT.

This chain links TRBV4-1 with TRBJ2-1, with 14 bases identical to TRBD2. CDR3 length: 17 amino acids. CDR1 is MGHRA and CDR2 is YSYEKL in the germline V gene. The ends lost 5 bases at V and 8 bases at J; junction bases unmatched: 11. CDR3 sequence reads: CASSGYGTSGSLDEQFF. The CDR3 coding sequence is TGCGCCAGCAGCGGATACGGGACTAGCGGGAGTCTAGATGAGCAGTTCTTC.

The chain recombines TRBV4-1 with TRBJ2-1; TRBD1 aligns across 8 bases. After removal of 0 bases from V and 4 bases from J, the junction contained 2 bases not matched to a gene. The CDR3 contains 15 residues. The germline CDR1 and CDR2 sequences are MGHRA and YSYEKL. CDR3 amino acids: CASSQDWTGYNEQFF. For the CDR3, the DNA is TGCGCCAGCAGCCAAGATTGGACAGGGTACAATGAGCAGTTCTTC.

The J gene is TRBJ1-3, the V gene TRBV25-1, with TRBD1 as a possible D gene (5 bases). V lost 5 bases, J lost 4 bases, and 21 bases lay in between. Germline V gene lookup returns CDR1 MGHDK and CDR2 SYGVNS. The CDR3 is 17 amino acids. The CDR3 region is CASSPWAGRPFGNTIYF. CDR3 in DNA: TGTGCCAGCAGTCCCTGGGCGGGACGGCCCTTCGGAAACACCATATATTTT.

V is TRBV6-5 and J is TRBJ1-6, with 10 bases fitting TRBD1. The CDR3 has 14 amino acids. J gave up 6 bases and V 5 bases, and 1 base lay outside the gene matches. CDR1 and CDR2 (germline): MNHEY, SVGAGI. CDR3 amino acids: CASSRTGGNSPLHF. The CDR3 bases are TGTGCCAGCAGTCGGACAGGGGGTAATTCACCCCTCCACTTT.

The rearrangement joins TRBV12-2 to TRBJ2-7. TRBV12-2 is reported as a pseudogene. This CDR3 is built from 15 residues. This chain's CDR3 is CASRLDHGPIYEQYF. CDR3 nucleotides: TGTGCAAGTCGCTTAGACCACGGACCTATCTACGAGCAGTACTTC.

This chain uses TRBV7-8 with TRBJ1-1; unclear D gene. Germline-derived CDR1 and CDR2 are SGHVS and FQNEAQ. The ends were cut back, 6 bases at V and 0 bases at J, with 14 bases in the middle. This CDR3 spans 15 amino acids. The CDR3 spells CASRSRQNLNTEAFF. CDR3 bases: TGTGCCAGCAGGTCCCGGCAGAACCTGAACACTGAAGCTTTCTTT.

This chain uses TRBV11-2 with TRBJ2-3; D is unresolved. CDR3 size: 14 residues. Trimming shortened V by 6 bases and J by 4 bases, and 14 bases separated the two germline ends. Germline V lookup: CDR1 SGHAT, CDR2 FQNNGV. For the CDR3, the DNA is TGTGCCAGCAGTCCGGAGAAGCGATCAGATACGCAGTATTTT. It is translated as CASSPEKRSDTQYF.

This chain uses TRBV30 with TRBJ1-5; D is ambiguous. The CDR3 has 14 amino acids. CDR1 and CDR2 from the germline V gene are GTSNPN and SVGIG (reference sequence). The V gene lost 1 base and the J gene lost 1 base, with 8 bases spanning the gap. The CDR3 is CAWSAGLSNQPQHF. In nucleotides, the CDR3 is TGTGCCTGGAGTGCAGGCCTGAGCAATCAGCCCCAGCATTTT. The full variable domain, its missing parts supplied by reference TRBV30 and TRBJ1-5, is SQTIHQWPATLVQPVGSPLSLECTVEGTSNPNLYWYRQAAGRGLQLLFYSVGIGQISSEVPQNLSASRPQDRQFILSSKKLLLSDSGFYLCAWSAGLSNQPQHFGDGTRLSIL.

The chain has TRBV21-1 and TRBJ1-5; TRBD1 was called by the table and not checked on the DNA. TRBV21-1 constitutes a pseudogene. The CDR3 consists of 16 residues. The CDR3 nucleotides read TGTGCCAGCATCGCCGAGGACAGGGGCAACAATCAGCCCCAGCATTTT. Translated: CASIAEDRGNNQPQHF.

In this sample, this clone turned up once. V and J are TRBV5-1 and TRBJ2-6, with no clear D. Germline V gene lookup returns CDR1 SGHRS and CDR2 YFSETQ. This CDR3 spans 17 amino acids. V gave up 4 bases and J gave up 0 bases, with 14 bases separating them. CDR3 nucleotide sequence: TGCGCCAGCAGCCCCCTGATCGGCTCCTCTGGGGCCAACGTCCTGACTTTC. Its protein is CASSPLIGSSGANVLTF.

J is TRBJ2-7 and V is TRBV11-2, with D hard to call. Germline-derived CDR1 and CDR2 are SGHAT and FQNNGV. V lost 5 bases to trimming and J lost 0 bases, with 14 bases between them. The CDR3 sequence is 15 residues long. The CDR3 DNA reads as TGTGCCAGCAGCCCCCTCGCCATACTCTCCTACGAGCAGTACTTC. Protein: CASSPLAILSYEQYF.

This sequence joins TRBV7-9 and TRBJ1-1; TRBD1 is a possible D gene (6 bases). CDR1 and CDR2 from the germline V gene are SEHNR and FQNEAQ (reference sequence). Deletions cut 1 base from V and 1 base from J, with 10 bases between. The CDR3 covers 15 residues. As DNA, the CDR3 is TGTGCCAGCAGCTTAGGATGGACAGCGAACACTGAAGCTTTCTTT. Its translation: CASSLGWTANTEAFF.

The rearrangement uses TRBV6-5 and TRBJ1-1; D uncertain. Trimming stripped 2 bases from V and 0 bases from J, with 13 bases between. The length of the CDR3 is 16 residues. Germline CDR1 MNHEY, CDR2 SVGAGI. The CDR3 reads CASSYLRVGLNTEAFF. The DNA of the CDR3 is TGTGCCAGCAGTTACCTACGGGTGGGGTTGAACACTGAAGCTTTCTTT.

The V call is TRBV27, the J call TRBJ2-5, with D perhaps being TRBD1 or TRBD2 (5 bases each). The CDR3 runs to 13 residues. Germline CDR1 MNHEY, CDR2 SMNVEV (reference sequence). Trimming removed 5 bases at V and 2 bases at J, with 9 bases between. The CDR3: CASSPGPQETQYF. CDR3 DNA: TGTGCCAGCAGTCCGGGACCGCAAGAGACCCAGTACTTC.

The CDR3 loop is CASSEWKTYTGELFF. CDR3 in DNA: TGTGCCAGCAGTGAGTGGAAGACCTACACCGGGGAGCTGTTTTTT. The J gene is TRBJ2-2, the V gene TRBV2, with D uncertain. V was pared by 3 bases and J by 3 bases, with 11 bases between. CDR1 is SNHLY, CDR2 FYNNEI, per germline. The CDR3 is made up of 15 amino acids.

CDR3 bases: TGTGCCAGCAGTTTAGGACTAGGGGATTCCTACAATGAGCAGTTCTTC. This sequence encodes CASSLGLGDSYNEQFF. The V and J genes are TRBV27 and TRBJ2-1, with 7 bases that match TRBD2. J was trimmed by 1 base and V by 2 bases; bases with no gene match: 5. The CDR3 is made up of 16 amino acids. Germline CDR1 is MNHEY and CDR2 is SMNVEV (reference sequence).

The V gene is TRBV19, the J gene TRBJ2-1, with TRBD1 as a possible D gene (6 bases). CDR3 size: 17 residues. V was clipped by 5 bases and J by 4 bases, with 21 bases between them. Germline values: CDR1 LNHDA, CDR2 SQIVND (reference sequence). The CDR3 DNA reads TGTGCCAGTAGTCCAGCCCAGGGCAGGGGTAGTTACAATGAGCAGTTCTTC. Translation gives CASSPAQGRGSYNEQFF.

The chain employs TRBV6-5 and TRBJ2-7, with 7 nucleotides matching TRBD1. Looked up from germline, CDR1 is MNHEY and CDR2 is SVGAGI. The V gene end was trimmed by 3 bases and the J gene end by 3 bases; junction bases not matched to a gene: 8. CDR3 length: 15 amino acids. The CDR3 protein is CASSYAGGAGYEQYF. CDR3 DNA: TGTGCCAGCAGTTATGCAGGGGGTGCTGGCTACGAGCAGTACTTC.

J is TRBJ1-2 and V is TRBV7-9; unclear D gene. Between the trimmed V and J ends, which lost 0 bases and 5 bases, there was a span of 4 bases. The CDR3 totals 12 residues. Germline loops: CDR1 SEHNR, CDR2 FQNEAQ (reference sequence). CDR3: CASSLATYGYTF. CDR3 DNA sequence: TGTGCCAGCAGCTTAGCGACGTATGGCTACACCTTC.

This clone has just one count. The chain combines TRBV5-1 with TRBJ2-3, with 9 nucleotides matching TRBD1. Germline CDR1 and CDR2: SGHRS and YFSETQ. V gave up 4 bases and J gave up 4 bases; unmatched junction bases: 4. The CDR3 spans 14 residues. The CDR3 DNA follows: TGCGCCAGCAGCCCACAGGGGGCCTCAGATACGCAGTATTTT. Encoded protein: CASSPQGASDTQYF.

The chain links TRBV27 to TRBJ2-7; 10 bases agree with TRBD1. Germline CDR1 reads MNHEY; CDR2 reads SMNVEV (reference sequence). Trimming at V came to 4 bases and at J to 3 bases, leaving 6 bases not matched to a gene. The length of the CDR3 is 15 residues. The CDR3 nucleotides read TGTGCCAGCAGTTCCCCGGGACAGGGGTTCTACGAGCAGTACTTC. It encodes CASSSPGQGFYEQYF.

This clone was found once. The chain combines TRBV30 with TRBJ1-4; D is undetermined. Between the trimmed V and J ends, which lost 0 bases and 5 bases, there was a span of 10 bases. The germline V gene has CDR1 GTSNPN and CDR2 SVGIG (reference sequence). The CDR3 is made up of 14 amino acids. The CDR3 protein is CAWSVQRSNEKLFF. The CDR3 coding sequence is TGTGCCTGGAGTGTACAAAGATCAAATGAAAAACTGTTTTTT.

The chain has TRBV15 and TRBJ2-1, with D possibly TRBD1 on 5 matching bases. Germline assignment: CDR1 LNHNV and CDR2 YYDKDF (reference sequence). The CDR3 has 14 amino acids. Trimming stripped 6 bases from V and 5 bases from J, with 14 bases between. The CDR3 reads CATRSSRVHNEQFF. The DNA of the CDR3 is TGTGCCACCAGAAGCAGCAGGGTTCACAATGAGCAGTTCTTC.

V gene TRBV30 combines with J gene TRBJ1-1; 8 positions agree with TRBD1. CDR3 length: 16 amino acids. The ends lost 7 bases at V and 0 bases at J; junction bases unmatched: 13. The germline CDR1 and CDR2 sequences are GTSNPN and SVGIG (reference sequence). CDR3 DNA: TGTGCCTTGTCTCAGGGGGCCATGGCCATGAACACTGAAGCTTTCTTT. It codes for CALSQGAMAMNTEAFF.